The clone carrying this T cell receptor (beta chain) was recorded only once. This sample is part of a study of blood T cell repertoires in COVID-19. On the study more broadly: The origin of the acute and convalescent COVID-19 samples was the United States, Italy and Spain. PBMCs, B-cell-depleted T cells, or T cells were the source of the cDNA or gDNA that made up the material.

Trimming shortened V by 6 bases and J by 4 bases, and 7 bases separated the two germline ends. The CDR3 length is 12 residues. Authors' methods: The authors estimated nucleated cell counts from reference gene primer amplification. Sequenced by immunoSEQ multiplex PCR; TCRdb stores in-frame clones only, minus some. That table gives V, J and clone size, and the DNA gave D and trimming. The repertoire holds hundreds of thousands of clones, with just under 90% as singletons. The TCR comes from a man in his fifties or sixties who had recovered from COVID-19. The chain recombines TRBV12-3 or TRBV12-4 with TRBJ2-1; no clear D. Sequencing used peripheral blood. This CDR3 is CASSPRYNEQFF. CDR3 DNA sequence: TGTGCCAGCAGCCCCCGGTACAATGAGCAGTTCTTC.